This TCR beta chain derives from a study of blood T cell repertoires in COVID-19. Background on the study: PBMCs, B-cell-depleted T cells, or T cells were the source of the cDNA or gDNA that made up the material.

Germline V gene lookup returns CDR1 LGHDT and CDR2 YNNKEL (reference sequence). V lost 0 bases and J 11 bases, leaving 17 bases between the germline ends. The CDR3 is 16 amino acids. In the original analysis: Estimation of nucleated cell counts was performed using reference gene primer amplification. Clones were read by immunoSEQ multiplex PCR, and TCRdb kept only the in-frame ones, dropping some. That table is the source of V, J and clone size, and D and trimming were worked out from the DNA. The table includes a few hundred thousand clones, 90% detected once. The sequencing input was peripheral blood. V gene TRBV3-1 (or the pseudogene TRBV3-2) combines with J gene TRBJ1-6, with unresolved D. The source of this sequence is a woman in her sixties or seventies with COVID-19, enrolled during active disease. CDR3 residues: CASSQDSGHIRTPLHF. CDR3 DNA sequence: TGTGCCAGCAGCCAAGATTCTGGCCATATTCGTACACCCCTCCACTTT.